This T cell receptor (beta chain) appears in the sequencing data of a study of blood T cell repertoires in COVID-19. In the original workflow: How many nucleated cells were present was estimated from reference gene primer amplification. Clones were sequenced by immunoSEQ multiplex PCR, and TCRdb holds only the in-frame ones, with some missing. The V and J calls and the clone size are those of that table, but D and trimming were determined from the DNA. The repertoire consists of about 300,000 clones, with approximately 88% occurring once and the leading ten covering about 6%. Germline values: CDR1 KGHSH, CDR2 LQKENI. V lost 4 bases and J lost 6, with 11 bases in between. This CDR3 spans 13 amino acids.

The sequenced material came from peripheral blood. The sequence was obtained from a man between 18 and 35 years old who had recovered from COVID-19. The chain is built from TRBV18 and TRBJ2-3; D not resolved. CDR3 in DNA: TGTGCCAGCTCACGGGCTCGAACGGATACGCAGTATTTT. Translated, it gives CASSRARTDTQYF.